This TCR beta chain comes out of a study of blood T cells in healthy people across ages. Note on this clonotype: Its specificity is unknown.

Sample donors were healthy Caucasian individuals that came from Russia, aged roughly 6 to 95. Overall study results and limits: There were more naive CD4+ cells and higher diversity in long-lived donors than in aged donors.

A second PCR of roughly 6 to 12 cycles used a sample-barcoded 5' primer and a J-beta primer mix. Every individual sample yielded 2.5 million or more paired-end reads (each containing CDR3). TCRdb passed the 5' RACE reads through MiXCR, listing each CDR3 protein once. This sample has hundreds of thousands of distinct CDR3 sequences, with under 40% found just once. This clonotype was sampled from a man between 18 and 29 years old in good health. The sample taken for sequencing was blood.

CDR3 loop: CASSLEIQGFQPQHF. The CDR3, as DNA: TGTGCCAGCAGCTTAGAAATACAGGGTTTTCAGCCCCAGCATTTT. This sequence joins TRBV7-2 and TRBJ1-5, with D maybe TRBD1 (6 bases). Germline values: CDR1 SGHTA, CDR2 FQGNSA. The germline V and J ends were trimmed by 1 base and 6 bases, with 13 bases remaining between them. The CDR3 loop spans 15 amino acids.